A single T cell receptor (beta chain) is shown here with its context. What it binds is unknown. The CDR3 has 14 amino acids. The germline CDR1 and CDR2 sequences are ENHRY and SYGVKD. The record originates from a study of monozygotic twins with inflammatory bowel disease. General study findings and limits: Among the T cells, different subtypes could not be distinguished. IBD patients carried less diverse TCRbeta repertoires (inverse Simpson) than healthy co-twins.

TCRdb reprocessed the 5' RACE reads, keeping one entry per CDR3 protein, no DNA. The sample has roughly 150,000 distinct CDR3 sequences; the top ten hold around 1.2%. The V gene is TRBV10-3, the J gene TRBJ2-3; TCRdb's D call, TRBD2, is unchecked because there is no DNA. The sample was blood. The clonotype was recovered from a human donor with ulcerative colitis or Crohn's disease, or a healthy co-twin of an affected twin (not recorded which). This CDR3 reads CAISDLLAGGEQYF.